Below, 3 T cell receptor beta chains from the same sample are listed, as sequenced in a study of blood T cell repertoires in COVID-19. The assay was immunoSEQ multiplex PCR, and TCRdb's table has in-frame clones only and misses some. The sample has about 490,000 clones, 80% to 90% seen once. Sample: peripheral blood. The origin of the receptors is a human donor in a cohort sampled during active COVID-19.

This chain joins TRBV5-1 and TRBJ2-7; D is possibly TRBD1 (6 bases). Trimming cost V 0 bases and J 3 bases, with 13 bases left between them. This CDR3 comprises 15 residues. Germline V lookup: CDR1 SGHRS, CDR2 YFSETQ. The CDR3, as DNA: TGCGCCAGCAGCTTGGGACAGGCCTCCTTCTACGAGCAGTACTTC. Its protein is CASSLGQASFYEQYF. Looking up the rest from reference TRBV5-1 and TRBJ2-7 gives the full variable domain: KAGVTQTPRYLIKTRGQQVTLSCSPISGHRSVSWYQQTPGQGLQFLFEYFSETQRNKGNFPGRFSGRQFSNSRSEMNVSTLELGDSALYLCASSLGQASFYEQYFGPGTRLTVT.

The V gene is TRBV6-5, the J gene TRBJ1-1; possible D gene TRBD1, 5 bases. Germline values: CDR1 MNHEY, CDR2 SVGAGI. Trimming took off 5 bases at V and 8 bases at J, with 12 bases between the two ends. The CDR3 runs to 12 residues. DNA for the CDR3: TGTGCCAGCAGTACAGCGCGGGGGGAAGCTTTCTTT. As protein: CASSTARGEAFF.

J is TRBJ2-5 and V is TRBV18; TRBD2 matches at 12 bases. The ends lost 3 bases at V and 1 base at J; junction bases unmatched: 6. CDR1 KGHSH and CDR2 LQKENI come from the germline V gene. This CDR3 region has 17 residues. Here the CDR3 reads CASSPQRLAGAQETQYF. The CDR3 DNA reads TGTGCCAGCTCACCTCAACGACTAGCGGGAGCCCAAGAGACCCAGTACTTC.